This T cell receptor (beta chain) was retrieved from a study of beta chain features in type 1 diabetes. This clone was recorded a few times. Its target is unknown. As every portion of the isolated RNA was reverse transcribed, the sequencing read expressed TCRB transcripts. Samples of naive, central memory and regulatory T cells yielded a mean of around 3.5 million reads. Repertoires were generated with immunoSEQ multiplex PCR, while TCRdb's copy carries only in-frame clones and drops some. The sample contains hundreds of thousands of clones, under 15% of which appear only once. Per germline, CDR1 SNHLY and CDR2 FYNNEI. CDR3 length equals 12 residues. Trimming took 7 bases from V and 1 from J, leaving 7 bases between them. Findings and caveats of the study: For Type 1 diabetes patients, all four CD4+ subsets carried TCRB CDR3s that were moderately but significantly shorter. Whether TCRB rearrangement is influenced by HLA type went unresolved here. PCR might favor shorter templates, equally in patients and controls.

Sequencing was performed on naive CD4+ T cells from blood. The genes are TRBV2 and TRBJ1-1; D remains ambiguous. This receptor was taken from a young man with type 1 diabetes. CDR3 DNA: TGTGCCAGCATCCTAGAGAACACTGAAGCTTTCTTT. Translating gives CASILENTEAFF.